Listed below are T cell receptor beta chains from one sample, sequenced in a study of blood T cell repertoires in acute mononucleosis. The data were produced by immunoSEQ multiplex PCR, yet TCRdb's version contains in-frame clones alone and is incomplete. The profile shows 6,000 to 9,000 clones, less than 30% of them singletons. The material was EBV YVL epitope tetramer+ CD8+ T cells sorted from PBMCs, obtained during acute infectious mononucleosis. The receptors originated from a woman younger than 35 with infectious mononucleosis caused by EBV. CDR3s include the opening cysteine and the closing phenylalanine or tryptophan. D genes are given only for firm matches. Clone size is not always given. Where it is, it says once, few, many or a class for expanded clones.

D | J | size | V | CDR3 | DNA
TRBD1 | TRBJ2-7 | medium-sized | TRBV5-6 | CASSSTTGEYF | TGTGCCAGCAGCTCAACGACAGGGGAATACTTC
NA | TRBJ2-1 | NA | TRBV28 | CASSPGHRDNEQFF | TGTGCCAGCAGCCCGGGACACCGAGACAATGAGCAGTTCTTC
NA | TRBJ2-5 | few | TRBV25-1 | CASSFLEGQAETQYF | TGTGCCAGCAGTTTCCTGGAGGGCCAGGCAGAGACCCAGTACTTC
NA | TRBJ1-2 | NA | TRBV6-1 | CASSFGRDGYTF | TGTGCCAGCAGTTTCGGACGGGATGGCTACACCTTC
TRBD2 | TRBJ2-3 | medium-sized | TRBV7-2 | CASSQTSGSGDTQYF | TGTGCCAGCAGTCAGACTAGCGGGAGTGGGGATACGCAGTATTTT
NA | TRBJ2-7 | medium-sized | TRBV6-5 | CAIRGGRTTYEQYF | TGTGCCATCAGGGGGGGACGGACGACCTACGAGCAGTACTTC
NA | TRBJ2-7 | few | TRBV2 | CASSVSAGNYEQYF | TGTGCCAGCAGCGTCTCAGCCGGGAACTACGAGCAGTACTTC
TRBD2 | TRBJ2-1 | many | TRBV6-5 | CASRPTSGGGIEQFF | TGTGCCAGCAGGCCGACTAGCGGGGGGGGCATTGAGCAGTTCTTC
NA | TRBJ1-4 | NA | TRBV7-6 | CASSPLGRNNEKLFF | TGTGCCAGCAGCCCACTTGGCCGTAATAATGAAAAACTGTTTTTT
NA | TRBJ2-1 | few | TRBV19 | CASGILRVYEQFF | TGTGCCAGTGGAATACTTCGGGTCTATGAGCAGTTCTTC
NA | TRBJ2-2 | NA | TRBV27 | CASSPLTGELFF | TGTGCCAGCAGCCCCCTGACCGGGGAGCTGTTTTTT
TRBD1 | TRBJ2-7 | many | TRBV7-6 | CASSQTPTGADEQYF | TGTGCCAGCAGCCAAACCCCGACAGGGGCGGACGAGCAGTACTTC
TRBD1 | TRBJ2-7 | few | TRBV6-1 | CASSQTPTGADEQYF | TGTGCCAGCAGCCAAACCCCGACAGGGGCGGACGAGCAGTACTTC
NA | TRBJ2-7 | few | TRBV21-1 | CASSIFRDRPTYEQYF | TGTGCCAGCAGTATCTTCCGGGACAGGCCGACCTACGAGCAGTACTTC
NA | TRBJ2-3 | NA | TRBV28 | CASSPGTHTDTQYF | TGTGCCAGCAGCCCCGGAACACACACAGATACGCAGTATTTT
TRBD1 | TRBJ2-7 | few | TRBV27 | CASSQTPTGADEQYF | TGTGCCAGCAGCCAAACCCCGACAGGGGCGGACGAGCAGTACTTC
TRBD2 | TRBJ2-1 | NA | TRBV11-2 | CASSHQTGTSGEQFF | TGTGCCAGCAGCCATCAAACCGGGACTAGCGGGGAGCAGTTCTTC
NA | TRBJ2-2 | once | TRBV7-3 | CASSPDENTGELFF | TGTGCCAGCAGCCCGGATGAGAACACCGGGGAGCTGTTTTTT
TRBD2 | TRBJ2-7 | many | TRBV7-3 | CASSTLGTSGRLAYEQYF | TGTGCCAGCAGCACCCTCGGGACTAGCGGGAGGTTGGCCTACGAGCAGTACTTC
NA | TRBJ2-2 | many | TRBV5-6 | CASSLQVFNTGELFF | TGTGCCAGCAGCTTGCAAGTATTCAACACCGGGGAGCTGTTTTTT
TRBD2 | TRBJ2-3 | NA | TRBV7-2 | CASSHLLAGGTDTQYF | TGTGCCAGCAGCCACCTCCTAGCGGGAGGCACAGATACGCAGTATTTT
TRBD2 | TRBJ2-7 | few | TRBV11-3 | CASSPGIAGGYEQYF | TGTGCCAGCAGCCCCGGGATAGCGGGGGGCTACGAGCAGTACTTC
TRBD1 | TRBJ2-7 | many | TRBV7-2 | CASSLDGTANEQYF | TGTGCCAGCAGCTTAGACGGGACAGCCAACGAGCAGTACTTC
NA | TRBJ2-1 | many | TRBV28 | CASSYGYNEQFF | TGTGCCAGCAGTTACGGCTACAATGAGCAGTTCTTC
TRBD2 | TRBJ2-1 | few | TRBV27 | CASSTLSGGGSYNEQFF | TGTGCCAGCAGCACCCTTAGCGGGGGGGGCTCCTACAATGAGCAGTTCTTC
TRBD1 | TRBJ2-7 | few | TRBV7-6 | CASSYTGDEQYF | TGTGCCAGCAGCTATACAGGGGACGAGCAGTACTTC
TRBD1 | TRBJ2-7 | NA | TRBV9 | CASSPWDSLYEQYF | TGTGCCAGCAGCCCCTGGGACAGCCTTTACGAGCAGTACTTC
NA | TRBJ2-7 | NA | TRBV5-6 | CASSISGEQYF | TGTGCCAGCAGCATTAGCGGTGAGCAGTACTTC
NA | TRBJ2-7 | few | TRBV7-3 | CASSAGQTYEQYF | TGTGCCAGCAGCGCGGGACAGACTTACGAGCAGTACTTC
NA | TRBJ1-2 | NA | TRBV27 | CASSVEDLRYGYTF | TGTGCCAGCAGCGTAGAGGATCTCCGCTATGGCTACACCTTC
NA | TRBJ2-7 | few | TRBV18 | CASSPADGFYEQYF | TGTGCCAGCTCACCCGCCGACGGATTCTACGAGCAGTACTTC
NA | TRBJ1-2 | few | TRBV6-4 | CASSPPGSHGYTF | TGTGCCAGCAGTCCCCCCGGGTCCCATGGCTACACCTTC
TRBD2 | TRBJ2-7 | large | TRBV7-2 | CASSPDPGLAGGKYF | TGTGCCAGCAGCCCCGACCCGGGACTAGCGGGGGGGAAGTACTTC
NA | TRBJ2-1 | NA | TRBV6-4 | CASSNYNEQFF | TGTGCCAGCAGTAATTACAATGAGCAGTTCTTC
TRBD1 | TRBJ2-5 | few | TRBV5-4 | CASSFGGTGSGETQYF | TGTGCCAGCAGCTTCGGCGGGACAGGGTCTGGGGAAACCCAGTACTTC
NA | TRBJ2-7 | many | TRBV11-2 | CASKSLSSYEQYF | TGTGCCAGCAAGAGCCTTAGCTCCTACGAGCAGTACTTC
NA | TRBJ2-1 | NA | TRBV29-1 | CSVGQALFYEQFF | TGCAGCGTTGGGCAGGCCCTTTTCTATGAGCAGTTCTTC
NA | TRBJ2-7 | few | TRBV5-4 | CASSSFRDSSNEQYF | TGTGCCAGCAGCTCATTCCGGGACTCCTCGAACGAGCAGTACTTC
NA | TRBJ2-7 | NA | TRBV11-3 | CASSPPPQAVYEQYF | TGTGCCAGCAGCCCCCCCCCACAGGCCGTCTACGAGCAGTACTTC
NA | TRBJ2-1 | many | TRBV11-2 | CASSLMRSSYNEQFF | TGTGCCAGCAGCTTAATGAGGAGCTCCTACAATGAGCAGTTCTTC
NA | TRBJ2-7 | many | TRBV28 | CASSEWSVYEQYF | TGTGCCAGCAGTGAATGGTCTGTCTACGAGCAGTACTTC
TRBD2 | TRBJ2-5 | medium-sized | TRBV6-6 | CATEAGQETQYF | TGTGCCACCGAAGCGGGGCAGGAGACCCAGTACTTC
TRBD2 | TRBJ2-1 | NA | TRBV4-2 | CASSLSLAGVHEQFF | TGTGCCAGCAGCTTGAGTCTAGCGGGAGTCCATGAGCAGTTCTTC
NA | TRBJ2-1 | NA | TRBV25-1 | CASSFFQFNEQFF | TGTGCCAGCAGCTTCTTCCAGTTCAATGAGCAGTTCTTC
NA | TRBJ2-3 | medium-sized | TRBV11-2 | CASSLLGAASTDTQYF | TGTGCCAGCAGCTTACTGGGGGCGGCTAGCACAGATACGCAGTATTTT
NA | TRBJ1-2 | few | TRBV27 | CASSPLQGLFNYGYTF | TGTGCCAGCAGTCCGCTTCAGGGACTCTTTAACTATGGCTACACCTTC
TRBD2 | TRBJ2-7 | few | TRBV4-2 | CASSTYSGRATEQYF | TGTGCCAGCAGCACATATAGCGGGAGGGCCACCGAGCAGTACTTC
TRBD1 | TRBJ2-7 | NA | TRBV7-2 | CASSPWTGADEQYF | TGTGCCAGCAGCCCCTGGACAGGGGCGGACGAGCAGTACTTC
TRBD1 | TRBJ2-2 | NA | TRBV5-4 | CASSSPRGTGGRDTGELFF | TGTGCCAGCAGCTCCCCTAGGGGAACAGGGGGCAGAGACACCGGGGAGCTGTTTTTT
NA | TRBJ2-7 | many | TRBV11-2 | CASSLFQKQGESYEQYF | TGTGCCAGCAGCTTGTTCCAAAAACAGGGCGAGTCCTACGAGCAGTACTTC
NA | TRBJ2-7 | NA | TRBV7-9 | CASSPVNYEQYF | TGTGCCAGCAGCCCGGTCAACTACGAGCAGTACTTC
NA | TRBJ2-5 | NA | TRBV10-3 | CASWRSGYQETQYF | TGTGCCAGCTGGAGGTCAGGGTACCAAGAGACCCAGTACTTC
NA | TRBJ1-1 | few | TRBV7-3 | CASSQDQGHAEAFF | TGCGCCAGCAGCCAAGACCAGGGTCACGCTGAAGCTTTCTTT
NA | TRBJ2-4 | NA | TRBV11-2 | CASSLSDIQYF | TGTGCCAGCAGCTTATCGGACATTCAGTACTTC
NA | TRBJ2-2 | many | TRBV7-9 | CASSLTYGGAGELFF | TGTGCCAGCAGCTTAACGTACGGAGGGGCCGGGGAGCTGTTTTTT
NA | TRBJ2-7 | NA | TRBV27 | CASSPDIGWGGKQFF | TGTGCCAGCAGTCCCGACATCGGTTGGGGCGGTAAGCAGTTCTTT
NA | TRBJ2-7 | NA | TRBV6-5 | CASSATDSRHEQYF | TGTGCCAGCAGCGCCACTGACAGCCGGCATGAGCAGTACTTC